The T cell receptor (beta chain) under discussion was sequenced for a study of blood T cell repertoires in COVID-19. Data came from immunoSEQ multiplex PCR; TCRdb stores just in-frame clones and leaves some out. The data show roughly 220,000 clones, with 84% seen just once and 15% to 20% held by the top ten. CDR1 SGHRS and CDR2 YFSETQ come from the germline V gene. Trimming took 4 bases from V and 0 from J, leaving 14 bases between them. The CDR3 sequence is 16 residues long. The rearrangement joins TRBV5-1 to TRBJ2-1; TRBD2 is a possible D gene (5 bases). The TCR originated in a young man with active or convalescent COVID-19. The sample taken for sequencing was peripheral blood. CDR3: CASSLQTGSSYNEQFF. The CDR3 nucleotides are TGCGCCAGCAGCCTACAGACGGGGAGCTCCTACAATGAGCAGTTCTTC.